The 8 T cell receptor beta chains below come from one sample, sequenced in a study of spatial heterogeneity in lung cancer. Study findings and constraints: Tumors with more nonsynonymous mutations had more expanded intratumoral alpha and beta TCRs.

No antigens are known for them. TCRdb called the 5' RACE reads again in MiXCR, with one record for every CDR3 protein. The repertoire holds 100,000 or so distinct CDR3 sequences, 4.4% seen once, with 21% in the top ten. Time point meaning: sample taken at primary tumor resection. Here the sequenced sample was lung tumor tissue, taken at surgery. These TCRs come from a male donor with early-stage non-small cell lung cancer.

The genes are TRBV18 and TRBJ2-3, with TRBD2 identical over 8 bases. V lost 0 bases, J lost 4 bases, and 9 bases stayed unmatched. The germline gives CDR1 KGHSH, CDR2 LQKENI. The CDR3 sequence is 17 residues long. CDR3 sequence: CASSPPKRETYADTQYF. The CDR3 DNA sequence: TGTGCCAGCTCACCACCCAAGCGGGAGACGTACGCAGATACGCAGTATTTT. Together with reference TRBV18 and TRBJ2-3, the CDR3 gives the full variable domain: NAGVMQNPRHLVRRRGQEARLRCSPMKGHSHVYWYRQLPEEGLKFMVYLQKENIIDESGMPKERFSAEFPKEGPSILRIQQVVRGDSAAYFCASSPPKRETYADTQYFGPGTRLTVL.

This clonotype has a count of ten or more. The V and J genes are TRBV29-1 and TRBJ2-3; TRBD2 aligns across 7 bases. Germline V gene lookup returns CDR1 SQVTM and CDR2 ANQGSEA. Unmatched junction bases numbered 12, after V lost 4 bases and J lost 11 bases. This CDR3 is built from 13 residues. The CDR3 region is CSVGGLLRERQYF. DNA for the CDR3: TGCAGCGTTGGGGGACTACTCAGGGAGAGGCAGTATTTT.

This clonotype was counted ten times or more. The CDR3 region is CASSEGGFNEKLFF. As DNA, the CDR3 is TGCGCCAGCAGTGAAGGAGGTTTTAATGAAAAACTGTTTTTT. V and J are TRBV10-2 and TRBJ1-4; D is unresolved. Germline lookup yields CDR1 WSHSY and CDR2 SAAADI. The CDR3 contains 14 residues. V was cut by 3 bases and J by 4 bases, with 9 bases left in between.

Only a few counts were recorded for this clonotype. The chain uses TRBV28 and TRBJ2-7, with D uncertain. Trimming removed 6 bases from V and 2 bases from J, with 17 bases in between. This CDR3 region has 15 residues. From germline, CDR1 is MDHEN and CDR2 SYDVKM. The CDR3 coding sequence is TGTGCCAGCAGGGGAACAGCCCCCGTTACCTACGAGCAGTACTTC. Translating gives CASRGTAPVTYEQYF.

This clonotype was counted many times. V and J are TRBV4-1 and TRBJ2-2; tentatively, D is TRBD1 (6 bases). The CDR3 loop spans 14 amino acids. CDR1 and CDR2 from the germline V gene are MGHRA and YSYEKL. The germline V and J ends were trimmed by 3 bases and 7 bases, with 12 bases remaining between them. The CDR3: CASSHTGLGGELFF. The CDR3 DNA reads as TGCGCCAGCAGCCACACAGGGTTGGGCGGGGAGCTGTTTTTT.

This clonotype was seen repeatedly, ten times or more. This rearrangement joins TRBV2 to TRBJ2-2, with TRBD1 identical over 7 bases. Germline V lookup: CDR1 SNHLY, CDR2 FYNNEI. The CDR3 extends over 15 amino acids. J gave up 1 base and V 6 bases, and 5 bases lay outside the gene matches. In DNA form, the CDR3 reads TGTGCCAGCAGCCATGACAGGGAGAACACCGGGGAGCTGTTTTTT. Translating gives CASSHDRENTGELFF.

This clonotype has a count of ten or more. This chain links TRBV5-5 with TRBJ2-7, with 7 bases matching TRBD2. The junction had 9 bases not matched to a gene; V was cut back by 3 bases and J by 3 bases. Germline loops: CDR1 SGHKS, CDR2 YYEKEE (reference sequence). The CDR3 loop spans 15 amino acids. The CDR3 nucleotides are TGTGCCAGCAGCTCTGCCGCAGCGGGGCTCTACGAGCAGTACTTC. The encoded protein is CASSSAAAGLYEQYF.

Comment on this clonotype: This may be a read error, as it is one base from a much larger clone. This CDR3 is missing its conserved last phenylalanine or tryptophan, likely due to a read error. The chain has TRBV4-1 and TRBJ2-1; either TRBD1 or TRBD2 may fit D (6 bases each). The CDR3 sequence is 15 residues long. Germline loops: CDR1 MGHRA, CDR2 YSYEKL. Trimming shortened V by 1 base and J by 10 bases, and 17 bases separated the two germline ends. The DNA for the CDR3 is TGCGCCAGCAGCCAAGCTCCTAGGGGGGATAGGGAGCAGTTCTAC. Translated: CASSQAPRGDREQFY.